The present TCR beta chain was sequenced within a study of T-cell reconstitution after alpha-beta-depleted transplantation in children. J lost 7 bases, V lost 4 bases, and 9 bases had no gene match. The CDR3 totals 16 residues. Preparation of the TCRbeta library used unique molecular identifiers. One entry per CDR3 protein, called by TCRdb with MiXCR from the PCR reads. This sample yields around 270,000 distinct CDR3 sequences, of which about 9.5% are seen a single time; approximately 7% belongs to the top ten. This clonotype has at least ten counts. The clonotype was recovered from a boy in the first two years of life with acute myeloid leukemia, due to receive a stem cell transplant. The material was PBMCs, obtained before TCRalphabeta/CD19-depleted stem cell transplant. J is TRBJ2-3 and V is TRBV12-3 or TRBV12-4, with TRBD2 matching 12 bases. CDR3 loop: CASSSSSGGEYYTQYF. In nucleotides, the CDR3 is TGTGCCAGCAGTTCCTCTAGCGGGGGGGAATACTATACGCAGTATTTT.